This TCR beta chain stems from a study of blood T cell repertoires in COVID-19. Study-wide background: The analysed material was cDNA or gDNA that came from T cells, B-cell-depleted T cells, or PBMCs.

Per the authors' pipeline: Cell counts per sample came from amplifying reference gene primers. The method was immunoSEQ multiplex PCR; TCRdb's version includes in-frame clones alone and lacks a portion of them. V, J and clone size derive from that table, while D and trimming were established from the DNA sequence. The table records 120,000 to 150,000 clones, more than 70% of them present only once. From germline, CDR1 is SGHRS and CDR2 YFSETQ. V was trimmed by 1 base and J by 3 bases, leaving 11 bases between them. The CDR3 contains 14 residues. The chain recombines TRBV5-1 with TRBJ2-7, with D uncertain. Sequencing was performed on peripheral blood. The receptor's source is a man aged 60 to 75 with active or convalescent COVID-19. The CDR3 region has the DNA TGCGCCAGCAGCTTGATGGCCAGGAACTACGAGCAGTACTTC. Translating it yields CASSLMARNYEQYF.